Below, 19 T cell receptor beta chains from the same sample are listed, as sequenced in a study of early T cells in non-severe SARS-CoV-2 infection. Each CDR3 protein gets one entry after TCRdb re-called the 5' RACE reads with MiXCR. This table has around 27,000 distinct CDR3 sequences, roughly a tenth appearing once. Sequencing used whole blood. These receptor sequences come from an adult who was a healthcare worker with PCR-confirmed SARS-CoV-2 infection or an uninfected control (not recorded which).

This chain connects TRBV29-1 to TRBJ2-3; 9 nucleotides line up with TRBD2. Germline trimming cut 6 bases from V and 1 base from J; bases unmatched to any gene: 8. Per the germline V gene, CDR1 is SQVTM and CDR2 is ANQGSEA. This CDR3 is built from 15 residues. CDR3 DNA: TGCAGCGTCGCGGGGGGGCCAGGTGGCACAGATACGCAGTATTTT. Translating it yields CSVAGGPGGTDTQYF.

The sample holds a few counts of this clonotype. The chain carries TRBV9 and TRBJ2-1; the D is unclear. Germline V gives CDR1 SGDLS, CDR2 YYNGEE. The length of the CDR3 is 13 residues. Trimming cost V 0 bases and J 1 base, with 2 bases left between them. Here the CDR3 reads CASSVGSYNEQFF. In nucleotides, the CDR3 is TGTGCCAGCAGCGTAGGGTCCTACAATGAGCAGTTCTTC.

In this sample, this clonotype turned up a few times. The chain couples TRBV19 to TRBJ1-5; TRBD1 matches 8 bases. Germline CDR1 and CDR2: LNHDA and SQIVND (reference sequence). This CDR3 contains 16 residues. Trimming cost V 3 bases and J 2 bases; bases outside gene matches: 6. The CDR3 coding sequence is TGTGCCAGTAGTATTTTTGAGACAGGGGGCAATCAGCCCCAGCATTTT. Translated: CASSIFETGGNQPQHF.

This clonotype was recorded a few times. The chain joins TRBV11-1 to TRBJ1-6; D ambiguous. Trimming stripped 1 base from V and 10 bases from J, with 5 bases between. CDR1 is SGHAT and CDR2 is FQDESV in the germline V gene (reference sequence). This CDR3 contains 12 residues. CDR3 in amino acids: CASSLDGSPLHF. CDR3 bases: TGTGCCAGCAGCTTAGACGGATCACCCCTCCACTTT.

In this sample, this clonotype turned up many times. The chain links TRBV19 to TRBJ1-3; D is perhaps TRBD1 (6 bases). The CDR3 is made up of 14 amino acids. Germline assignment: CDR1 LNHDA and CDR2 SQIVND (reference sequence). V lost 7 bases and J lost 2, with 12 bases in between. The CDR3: CASTYQGPGNTIYF. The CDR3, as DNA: TGTGCCAGTACGTATCAGGGGCCTGGAAACACCATATATTTT.

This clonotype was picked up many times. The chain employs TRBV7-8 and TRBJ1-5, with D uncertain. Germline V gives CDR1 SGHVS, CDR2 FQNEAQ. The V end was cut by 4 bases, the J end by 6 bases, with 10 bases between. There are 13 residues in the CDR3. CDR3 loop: CASSSLRGQPQHF. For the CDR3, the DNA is TGTGCCAGCAGCTCCCTTCGCGGTCAGCCCCAGCATTTT.

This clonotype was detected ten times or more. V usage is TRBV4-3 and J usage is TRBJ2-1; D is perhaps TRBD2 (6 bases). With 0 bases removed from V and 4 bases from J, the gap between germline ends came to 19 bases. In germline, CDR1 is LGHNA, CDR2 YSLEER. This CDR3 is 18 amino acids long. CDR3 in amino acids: CASSQDTPSGRTYNEQFF. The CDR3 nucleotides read TGCGCCAGCAGCCAAGATACCCCGTCAGGGAGGACTTACAATGAGCAGTTCTTC.

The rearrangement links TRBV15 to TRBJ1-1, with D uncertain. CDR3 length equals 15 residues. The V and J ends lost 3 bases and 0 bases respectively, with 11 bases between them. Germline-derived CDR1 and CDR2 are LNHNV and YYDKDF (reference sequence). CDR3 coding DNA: TGTGCCACCAGCAGCCCTTTGCGGATGAACACTGAAGCTTTCTTT. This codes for CATSSPLRMNTEAFF.

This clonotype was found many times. CDR3 nucleotides: TGTGCCAGCAATGACCGAATCGGAGCTTTCTTT. This sequence encodes CASNDRIGAFF. This chain connects TRBV6-2 or TRBV6-3 to TRBJ1-1; D call uncertain. The V gene's germline CDR1 is MNHEY and CDR2 SVGEGT. The V end lost 7 bases, the J end lost 10 bases, and 13 bases lay between the germline ends. This CDR3 comprises 11 residues.

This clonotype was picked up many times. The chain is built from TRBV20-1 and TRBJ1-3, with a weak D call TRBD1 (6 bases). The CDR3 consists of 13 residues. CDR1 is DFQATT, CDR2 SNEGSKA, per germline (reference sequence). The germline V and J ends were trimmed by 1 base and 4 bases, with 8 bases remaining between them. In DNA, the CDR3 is TGCAGTGCTAGAGGGGGGACAGGAAACACCATATATTTT. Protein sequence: CSARGGTGNTIYF.

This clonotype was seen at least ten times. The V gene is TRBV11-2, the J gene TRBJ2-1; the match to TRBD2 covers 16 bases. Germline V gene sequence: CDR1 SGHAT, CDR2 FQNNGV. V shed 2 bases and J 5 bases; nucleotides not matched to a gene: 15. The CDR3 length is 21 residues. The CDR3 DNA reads TGTGCCAGCAGCTTAAGACCGGGACTAGCGGGGGGGCTCGGCATTCACAATGAGCAGTTCTTC. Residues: CASSLRPGLAGGLGIHNEQFF.

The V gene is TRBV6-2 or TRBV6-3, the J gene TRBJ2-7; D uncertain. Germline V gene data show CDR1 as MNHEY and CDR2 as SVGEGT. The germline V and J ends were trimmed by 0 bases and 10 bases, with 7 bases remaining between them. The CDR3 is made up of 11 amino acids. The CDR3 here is CASSYSEDQYF. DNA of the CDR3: TGTGCCAGCAGTTACTCCGAGGACCAGTACTTC.

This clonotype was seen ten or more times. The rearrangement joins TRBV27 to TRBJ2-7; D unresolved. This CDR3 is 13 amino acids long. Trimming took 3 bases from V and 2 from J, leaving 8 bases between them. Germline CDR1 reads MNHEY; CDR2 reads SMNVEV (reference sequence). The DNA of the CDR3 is TGTGCCAGCAGTTTCCGGTCGGCCTACGAGCAGTACTTC. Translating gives CASSFRSAYEQYF.

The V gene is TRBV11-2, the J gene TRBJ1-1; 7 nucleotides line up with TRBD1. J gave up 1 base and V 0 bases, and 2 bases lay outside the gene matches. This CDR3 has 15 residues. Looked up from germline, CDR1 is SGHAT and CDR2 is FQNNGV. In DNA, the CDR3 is TGTGCCAGCAGCTTAGAGGGGACAGCGAACACTGAAGCTTTCTTT. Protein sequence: CASSLEGTANTEAFF.

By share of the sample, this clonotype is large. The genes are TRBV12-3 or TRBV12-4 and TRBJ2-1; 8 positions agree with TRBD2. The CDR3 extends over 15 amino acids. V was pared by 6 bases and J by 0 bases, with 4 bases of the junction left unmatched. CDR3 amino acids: CASRAGASSYNEQFF. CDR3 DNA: TGTGCCAGCAGAGCGGGGGCGAGCTCCTACAATGAGCAGTTCTTC.

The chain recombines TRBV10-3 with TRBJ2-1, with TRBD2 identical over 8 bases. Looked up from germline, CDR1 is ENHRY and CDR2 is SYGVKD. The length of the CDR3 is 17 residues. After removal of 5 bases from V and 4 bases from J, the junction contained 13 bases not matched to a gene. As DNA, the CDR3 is TGTGCCATCAGTCCCCGCGGTAGCGGGGCGTCATACAATGAGCAGTTCTTC. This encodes CAISPRGSGASYNEQFF.

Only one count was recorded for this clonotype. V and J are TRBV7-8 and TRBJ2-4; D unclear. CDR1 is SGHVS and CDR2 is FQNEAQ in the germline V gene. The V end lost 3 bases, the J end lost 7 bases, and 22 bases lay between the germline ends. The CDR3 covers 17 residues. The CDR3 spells CASSLAPRWQSLNIQYF. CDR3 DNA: TGTGCCAGCAGCTTGGCCCCTCGGTGGCAATCTTTGAACATTCAGTACTTC.

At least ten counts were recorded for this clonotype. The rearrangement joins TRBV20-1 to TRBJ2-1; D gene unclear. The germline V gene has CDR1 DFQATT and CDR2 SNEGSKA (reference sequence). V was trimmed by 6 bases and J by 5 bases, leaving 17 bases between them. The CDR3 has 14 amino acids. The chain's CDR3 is CSANWGDFDNEQFF. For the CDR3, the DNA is TGCAGTGCGAACTGGGGTGATTTCGACAATGAGCAGTTCTTC.

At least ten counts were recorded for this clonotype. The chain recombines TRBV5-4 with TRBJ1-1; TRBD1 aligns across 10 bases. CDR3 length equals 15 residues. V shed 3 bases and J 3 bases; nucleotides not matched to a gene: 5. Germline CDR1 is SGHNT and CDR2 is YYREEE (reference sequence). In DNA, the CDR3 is TGTGCCAGCAGCTCGGGGGACAGGGGATACACTGAAGCTTTCTTT. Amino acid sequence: CASSSGDRGYTEAFF.